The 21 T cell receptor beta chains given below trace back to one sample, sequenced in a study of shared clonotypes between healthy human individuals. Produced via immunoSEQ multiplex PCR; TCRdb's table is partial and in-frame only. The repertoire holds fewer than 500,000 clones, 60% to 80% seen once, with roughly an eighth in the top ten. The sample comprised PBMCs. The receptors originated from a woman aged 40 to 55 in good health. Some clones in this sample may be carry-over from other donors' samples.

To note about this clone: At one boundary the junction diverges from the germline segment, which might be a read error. The CDR3 spells CASSITGTAPNEQFF. The CDR3 nucleotides are TGTGCCAGCAGCATAACCGGGACAGCCCCCAATGAGCAGTTCTTC. This chain links TRBV7-3 with TRBJ2-1, with 7 bases lining up with TRBD1. CDR3 length: 15 amino acids. The germline CDR1 and CDR2 sequences are SGHTA and FQGTGA.

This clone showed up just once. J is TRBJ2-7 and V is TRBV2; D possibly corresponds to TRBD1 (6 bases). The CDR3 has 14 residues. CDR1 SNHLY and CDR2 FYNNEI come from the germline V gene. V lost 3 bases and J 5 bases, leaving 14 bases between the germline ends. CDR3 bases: TGTGCCAGCAGTGATCAGGGGTTCGGGGACGAGCAGTACTTC. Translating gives CASSDQGFGDEQYF.

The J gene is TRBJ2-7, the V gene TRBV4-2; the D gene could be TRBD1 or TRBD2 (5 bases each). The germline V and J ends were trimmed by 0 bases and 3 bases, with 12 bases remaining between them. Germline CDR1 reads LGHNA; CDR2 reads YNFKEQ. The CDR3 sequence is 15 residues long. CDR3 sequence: CASSQERGQGYEQYF. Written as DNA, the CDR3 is TGTGCCAGCAGCCAAGAGAGAGGGCAGGGCTACGAGCAGTACTTC.

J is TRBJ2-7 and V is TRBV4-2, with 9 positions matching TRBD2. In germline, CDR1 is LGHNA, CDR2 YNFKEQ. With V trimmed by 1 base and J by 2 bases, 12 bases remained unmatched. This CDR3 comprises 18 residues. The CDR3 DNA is TGTGCCAGCAGCCAAGGGGCCCGGGAGACTAGCGGTACCTACGAGCAGTACTTC. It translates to CASSQGARETSGTYEQYF.

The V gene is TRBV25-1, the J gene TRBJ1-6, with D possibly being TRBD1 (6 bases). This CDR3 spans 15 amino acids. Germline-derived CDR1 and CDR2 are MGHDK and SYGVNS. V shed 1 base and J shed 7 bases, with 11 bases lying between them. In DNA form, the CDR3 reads TGTGCCAGCAGTGAATTAACAGGGATGAATTCACCCCTCCACTTT. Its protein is CASSELTGMNSPLHF.

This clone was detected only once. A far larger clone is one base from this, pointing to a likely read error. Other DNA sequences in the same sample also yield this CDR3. The CDR3 DNA sequence: TGTGCCAGTAGACTAGGGATCCTAAACATTCAGTACTTC. It yields the protein CASRLGILNIQYF. This chain uses TRBV28 with TRBJ2-4, with a tentative D call TRBD2 (6 bases). With 9 bases removed from V and 6 bases from J, the gap between germline ends came to 15 bases. The CDR3 is 13 amino acids. CDR1 is MDHEN and CDR2 is SYDVKM in the germline V gene.

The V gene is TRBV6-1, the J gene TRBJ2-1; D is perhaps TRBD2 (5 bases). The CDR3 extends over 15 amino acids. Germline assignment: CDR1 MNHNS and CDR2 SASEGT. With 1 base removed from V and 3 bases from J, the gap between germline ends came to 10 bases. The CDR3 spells CASSEGPSSYNEQFF. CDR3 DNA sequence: TGTGCCAGCAGTGAAGGGCCTAGCAGCTACAATGAGCAGTTCTTC.

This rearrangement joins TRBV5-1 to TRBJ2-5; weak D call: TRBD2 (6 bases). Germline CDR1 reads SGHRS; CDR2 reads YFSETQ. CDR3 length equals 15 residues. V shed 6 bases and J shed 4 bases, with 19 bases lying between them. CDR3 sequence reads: CASNIGPLRGETQYF. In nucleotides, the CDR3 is TGCGCCAGCAACATTGGCCCTTTGCGGGGAGAGACCCAGTACTTC.

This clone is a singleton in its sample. The CDR3 sequence: CATGTSGTGELFF. The CDR3 region has the DNA TGCGCCACCGGGACTAGCGGCACCGGGGAGCTGTTTTTT. The chain is built from TRBV10-1 and TRBJ2-2, with 11 bases that match TRBD2. Germline CDR1 reads WNHNN; CDR2 reads SYGVQD (reference sequence). The junction had 2 bases not matched to a gene; V was cut back by 10 bases and J by 4 bases. The CDR3 runs 13 residues.

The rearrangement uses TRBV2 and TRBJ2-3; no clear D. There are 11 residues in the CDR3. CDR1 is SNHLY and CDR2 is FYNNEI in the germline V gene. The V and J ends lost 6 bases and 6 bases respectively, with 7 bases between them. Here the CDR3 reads CASSLIDTQYF. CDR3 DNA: TGTGCCAGCAGCCTGATTGATACGCAGTATTTT.

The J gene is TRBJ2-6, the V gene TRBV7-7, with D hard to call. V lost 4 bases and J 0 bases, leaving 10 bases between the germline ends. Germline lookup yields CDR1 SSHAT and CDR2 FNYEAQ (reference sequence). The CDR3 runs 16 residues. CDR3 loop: CASSSRHSSGANVLTF. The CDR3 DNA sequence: TGTGCCAGCAGCTCCCGACACAGCTCTGGGGCCAACGTCCTGACTTTC.

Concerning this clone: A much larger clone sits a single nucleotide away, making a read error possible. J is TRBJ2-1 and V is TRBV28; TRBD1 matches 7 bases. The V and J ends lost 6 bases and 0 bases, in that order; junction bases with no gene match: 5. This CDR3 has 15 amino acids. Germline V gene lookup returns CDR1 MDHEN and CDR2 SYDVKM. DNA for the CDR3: TGTGCCAGCAGCCCAGACAGGGTCTCCTACAATGAGCAGTTCTTC. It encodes CASSPDRVSYNEQFF.

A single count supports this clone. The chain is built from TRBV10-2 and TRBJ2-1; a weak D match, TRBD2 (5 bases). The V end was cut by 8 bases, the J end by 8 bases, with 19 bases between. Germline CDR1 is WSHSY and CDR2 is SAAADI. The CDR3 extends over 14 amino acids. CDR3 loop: CASLLPGLLHEQFF. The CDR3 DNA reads TGCGCCAGCCTCCTCCCGGGATTATTGCATGAGCAGTTCTTC.

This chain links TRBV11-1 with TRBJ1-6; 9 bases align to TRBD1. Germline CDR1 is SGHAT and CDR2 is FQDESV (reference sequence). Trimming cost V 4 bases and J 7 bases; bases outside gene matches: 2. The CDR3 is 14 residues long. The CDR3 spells CASSSGTGNSPLHF. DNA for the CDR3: TGTGCCAGCAGCTCCGGGACAGGGAATTCACCCCTCCACTTT.

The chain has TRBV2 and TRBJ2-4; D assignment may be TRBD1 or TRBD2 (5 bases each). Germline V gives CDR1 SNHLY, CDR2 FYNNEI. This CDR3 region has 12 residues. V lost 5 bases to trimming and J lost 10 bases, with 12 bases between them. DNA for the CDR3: TGTGCCAGCAGTCGAGGGGACGTAATTCAGTACTTC. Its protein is CASSRGDVIQYF.

Written as DNA, the CDR3 is TGTGCCAGCAGCAGCGGTGGGACTACCCAAGAGACCCAGTACTTC. It is translated as CASSSGGTTQETQYF. V gene TRBV5-4 combines with J gene TRBJ2-5; 7 bases agree with TRBD2. Germline V gene data show CDR1 as SGHNT and CDR2 as YYREEE (reference sequence). There are 15 residues in the CDR3. The trim removed 4 bases at V and 1 base at J, leaving 7 bases unmatched.

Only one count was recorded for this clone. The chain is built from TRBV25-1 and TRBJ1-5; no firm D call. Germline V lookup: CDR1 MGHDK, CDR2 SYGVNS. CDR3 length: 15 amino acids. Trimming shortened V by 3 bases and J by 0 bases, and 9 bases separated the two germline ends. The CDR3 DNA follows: TGTGCCAGCAGTGATCCGGGGTTTAGCAATCAGCCCCAGCATTTT. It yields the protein CASSDPGFSNQPQHF.

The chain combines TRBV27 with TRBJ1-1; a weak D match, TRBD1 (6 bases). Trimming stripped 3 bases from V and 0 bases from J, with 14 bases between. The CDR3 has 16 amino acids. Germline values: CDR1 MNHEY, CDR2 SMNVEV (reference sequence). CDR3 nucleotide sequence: TGTGCCAGCAGTTTCTCCCCGGGGGCTGTGAACACTGAAGCTTTCTTT. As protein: CASSFSPGAVNTEAFF.

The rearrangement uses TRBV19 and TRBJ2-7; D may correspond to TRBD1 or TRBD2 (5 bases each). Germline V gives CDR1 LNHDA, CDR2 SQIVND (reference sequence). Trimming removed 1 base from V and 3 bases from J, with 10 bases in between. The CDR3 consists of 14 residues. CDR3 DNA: TGTGCCAGTAGTATAGCGCTGGGGGACTACGAGCAGTACTTC. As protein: CASSIALGDYEQYF.

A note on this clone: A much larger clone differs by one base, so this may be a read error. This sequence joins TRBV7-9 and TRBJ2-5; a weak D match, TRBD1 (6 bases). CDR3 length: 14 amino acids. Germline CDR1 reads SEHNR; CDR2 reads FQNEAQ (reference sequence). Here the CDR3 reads CANSLVGQNRAQYF. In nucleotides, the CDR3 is TGTGCCAACAGCTTAGTTGGACAGAACCGAGCCCAGTACTTC.

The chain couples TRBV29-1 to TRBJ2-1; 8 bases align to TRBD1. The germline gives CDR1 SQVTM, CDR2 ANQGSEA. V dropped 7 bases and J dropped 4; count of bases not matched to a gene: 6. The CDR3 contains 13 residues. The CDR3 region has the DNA TGCAGCGGCGGACAGGGATCATACAATGAGCAGTTCTTC. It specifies CSGGQGSYNEQFF.